These T cell receptor beta chains were read from a single sample in a study of T cell repertoires in cytomegalovirus infection. TCRdb used MiXCR to reprocess the reads, holding one entry per CDR3 protein. The table records a few hundred thousand distinct CDR3 sequences, less than 9.5% of them present only once. The material sequenced was PBMCs. The receptors shown here come from a human donor in good health (CMV status not recorded). Some clones in this sample may be carry-over from other donors' samples. Both conserved end residues are part of each CDR3. The D gene is left open where the match is weak. Expanded clones are given a class, and other clones once, few, many or no size at all.

len: 15; abundance: many; v_gene: TRBV7-6; j_gene: TRBJ2-7; d_gene: TRBD2; CDR3aa: CASSFLPGLAYEQYF; CDR3nt: TGTGCCAGCAGCTTCCTACCGGGACTAGCGTACGAGCAGTACTTC
len: 16; abundance: -; v_gene: TRBV18; j_gene: TRBJ2-3; d_gene: -; CDR3aa: CASSPRERISTDTQYF; CDR3nt: TGTGCCAGCTCACCACGAGAGCGGATAAGCACAGATACGCAGTATTTT
len: 15; abundance: many; v_gene: TRBV7-2; j_gene: TRBJ2-7; d_gene: -; CDR3aa: CASSLVGGPSDEQYF; CDR3nt: TGTGCCAGCAGCTTAGTTGGGGGGCCGTCCGACGAGCAGTACTTC
len: 13; abundance: many; v_gene: TRBV7-2; j_gene: TRBJ2-3; d_gene: -; CDR3aa: CASSLTSIDTQYF; CDR3nt: TGTGCCAGCAGCTTAACTAGCATAGATACGCAGTATTTT
len: 15; abundance: -; v_gene: TRBV7-2; j_gene: TRBJ2-7; d_gene: -; CDR3aa: CASSLGPGFPYEQYF; CDR3nt: TGTGCCAGCAGCTTAGGGCCAGGTTTCCCCTACGAGCAGTACTTC
len: 13; abundance: many; v_gene: TRBV7-2; j_gene: TRBJ2-7; d_gene: TRBD1; CDR3aa: CASSFGDRGEQYF; CDR3nt: TGTGCCAGCAGCTTCGGGGACAGGGGGGAGCAGTACTTC
len: 14; abundance: few; v_gene: TRBV2; j_gene: TRBJ1-1; d_gene: -; CDR3aa: CASSEVGPNTEAFF; CDR3nt: TGTGCCAGCAGTGAAGTCGGTCCGAACACTGAAGCTTTCTTT
len: 15; abundance: many; v_gene: TRBV7-3; j_gene: TRBJ2-1; d_gene: TRBD1; CDR3aa: CASSLSTGVVGEQFF; CDR3nt: TGTGCCAGCAGCTTAAGCACAGGGGTGGTCGGTGAGCAGTTCTTC
len: 12; abundance: many; v_gene: TRBV20-1; j_gene: TRBJ2-5; d_gene: -; CDR3aa: CSARARGETQYF; CDR3nt: TGCAGTGCTAGGGCTAGGGGCGAGACCCAGTACTTC
len: 12; abundance: many; v_gene: TRBV7-2; j_gene: TRBJ2-7; d_gene: TRBD1; CDR3aa: CASSLTGIEQYF; CDR3nt: TGTGCCAGCAGCTTGACAGGGATCGAGCAGTACTTC
len: 13; abundance: many; v_gene: TRBV6-2/TRBV6-3; j_gene: TRBJ1-5; d_gene: -; CDR3aa: CASWDIGNQPQHF; CDR3nt: TGTGCCAGTTGGGACATCGGCAATCAGCCCCAGCATTTT
len: 13; abundance: -; v_gene: TRBV29-1; j_gene: TRBJ1-5; d_gene: TRBD1; CDR3aa: CSVIQGSNQPQHF; CDR3nt: TGCAGCGTTATACAGGGGAGCAATCAGCCCCAGCATTTT
len: 15; abundance: -; v_gene: TRBV12-3/TRBV12-4; j_gene: TRBJ1-5; d_gene: -; CDR3aa: CASRGPGVQHQPQHF; CDR3nt: TGTGCCAGCAGAGGACCAGGGGTACAGCATCAGCCCCAGCATTTT
len: 14; abundance: many; v_gene: TRBV2; j_gene: TRBJ1-5; d_gene: -; CDR3aa: CASSEGGSNQPQHF; CDR3nt: TGTGCCAGCAGCGAGGGGGGTAGCAATCAGCCCCAGCATTTT
len: 16; abundance: many; v_gene: TRBV7-9; j_gene: TRBJ1-1; d_gene: -; CDR3aa: CASSPPLTGMVTEAFF; CDR3nt: TGTGCCAGCAGCCCCCCTCTTACAGGGATGGTCACTGAAGCTTTCTTT
len: 15; abundance: many; v_gene: TRBV23-1; j_gene: TRBJ1-1; d_gene: -; CDR3aa: CASSQKRDARYEAFF; CDR3nt: TGCGCCAGCAGTCAGAAACGGGACGCAAGATATGAAGCTTTCTTT
len: 12; abundance: many; v_gene: TRBV11-3; j_gene: TRBJ1-1; d_gene: -; CDR3aa: CASSLGFAEAFF; CDR3nt: TGTGCCAGCAGCTTAGGCTTCGCTGAAGCTTTCTTT
len: 18; abundance: many; v_gene: TRBV7-2; j_gene: TRBJ1-5; d_gene: TRBD1; CDR3aa: CASSLTPKGTVSNQPQHF; CDR3nt: TGTGCCAGCAGCCTAACGCCTAAGGGGACAGTGAGCAATCAGCCCCAGCATTTT
len: 13; abundance: many; v_gene: TRBV6-4; j_gene: TRBJ2-1; d_gene: -; CDR3aa: CASSDQGNDEQFF; CDR3nt: TGTGCCAGCAGTGACCAGGGTAACGATGAGCAGTTCTTC
len: 16; abundance: many; v_gene: TRBV28; j_gene: TRBJ1-4; d_gene: -; CDR3aa: CASSYRRGVTNEKLFF; CDR3nt: TGTGCCAGCAGTTATAGACGGGGGGTGACTAATGAAAAACTGTTTTTT
len: 16; abundance: many; v_gene: TRBV7-2; j_gene: TRBJ2-2; d_gene: -; CDR3aa: CASSLDGGVRTGELFF; CDR3nt: TGTGCCAGCAGCTTAGATGGCGGGGTACGGACCGGGGAGCTGTTTTTT
len: 13; abundance: few; v_gene: TRBV29-1; j_gene: TRBJ1-1; d_gene: -; CDR3aa: CSVDDTGNTEAFF; CDR3nt: TGCAGCGTTGACGACACAGGGAACACTGAAGCTTTCTTT